The next 14 T cell receptor beta chains were all read from a single sample in a study of shared clonotypes between healthy human individuals. Sequencing used immunoSEQ multiplex PCR; TCRdb keeps in-frame clones, though not all of them. The sample lists about 1.1 million clones, approximately 80% occurring once. Specimen: memory CD4+ T cells from PBMCs. Noted subset: CD45RA-negative fraction. The receptors were sampled from a man aged 18 to 30 in good health. Some clones in this sample may be carry-over from other donors' samples.

The chain has TRBV6-1 and TRBJ2-5; TRBD1 might be the D (6 bases). The J call is in doubt because the DNA end fits TRBJ2-7 better. The CDR3 covers 15 residues. Germline V gene lookup returns CDR1 MNHNS and CDR2 SASEGT. The DNA for the CDR3 is TGTGCCAGCAGTGAGACGGACAGTGAAGGGTACGAGCAGTACTTC. It yields the protein CASSETDSEGYEQYF.

The gene calls are TRBV30 and TRBJ2-7; 8 bases agree with TRBD1. CDR1 is GTSNPN, CDR2 SVGIG, per germline (reference sequence). V trimming: 4 bases; J trimming: 2 bases; junction bases outside the gene matches: 7. This CDR3 contains 14 residues. CDR3 in amino acids: CAWKPRDRPYEQYF. The CDR3 DNA is TGTGCCTGGAAACCCCGGGACAGGCCCTACGAGCAGTACTTC.

The chain couples TRBV7-8 to TRBJ1-2; D is perhaps TRBD1 (5 bases). Deletions cut 1 base from V and 0 bases from J, with 9 bases between. CDR1 is SGHVS, CDR2 FQNEAQ, per germline. The CDR3 runs to 15 residues. Written as DNA, the CDR3 is TGTGCCAGCAGCTTAGACAGGCTTACTAACTATGGCTACACCTTC. Encoded protein: CASSLDRLTNYGYTF.

Remarks on this clone: Other DNA variants within this sample encode the same CDR3. The CDR3 DNA follows: TGTGCCAGCAGTTTGAGAGGGTTGAACACTGAAGCTTTCTTT. Amino acids: CASSLRGLNTEAFF. The chain has TRBV27 and TRBJ1-1, with no clear D. V was shortened by 3 bases and J by 0 bases, with 8 bases between the two germline ends. Germline loops: CDR1 MNHEY, CDR2 SMNVEV (reference sequence). The length of the CDR3 is 14 residues.

As concerns this clone: A far more abundant clone sits one base away, making this likely a read error. The sample has other DNA sequences that encode this CDR3 too. V is TRBV30 and J is TRBJ2-1; D perhaps matches TRBD1 (6 bases). CDR1 and CDR2 (germline): GTSNPN, SVGIG (reference sequence). The CDR3 is 12 residues long. DNA for the CDR3: TGTGCATGGAGTCAGGGGCCCAATGAGCAGTTCTTC. It specifies CAWSQGPNEQFF.

Concerning this clone: Distinct nucleotide sequences in the sample also encode this CDR3. The V call is TRBV6-5, the J call TRBJ2-4; D gene unclear. The V end lost 2 bases, the J end lost 8 bases, and 10 bases lay between the germline ends. This CDR3 has 13 amino acids. In germline, CDR1 is MNHEY, CDR2 SVGAGI. The chain's CDR3 is CASSYLSGDIQYF. DNA for the CDR3: TGTGCCAGCAGTTACCTATCTGGGGACATTCAGTACTTC.

This clone was counted between two and nine times. The V gene is TRBV2, the J gene TRBJ2-7; no reliable D call. Germline loops: CDR1 SNHLY, CDR2 FYNNEI. V shed 5 bases and J shed 6 bases, with 14 bases lying between them. The CDR3 covers 13 residues. The DNA for the CDR3 is TGTGCCAGCAGTCGCCTATGGGGTCCCGAGCAGTACTTC. Translating gives CASSRLWGPEQYF.

V usage is TRBV7-2 and J usage is TRBJ2-3; 11 bases match TRBD1. With V trimmed by 5 bases and J by 6 bases, 7 bases remained unmatched. The germline V gene has CDR1 SGHTA and CDR2 FQGNSA. CDR3 length: 15 amino acids. The CDR3 coding sequence is TGTGCCAGCAGCCCCGGGACAGGGGGAAGGGATACGCAGTATTTT. It yields the protein CASSPGTGGRDTQYF.

This sequence joins TRBV10-3 and TRBJ2-5, with 9 bases that match TRBD1. CDR3 length: 15 amino acids. V lost 6 bases and J lost 2; bases outside the gene matches: 7. Germline assignment: CDR1 ENHRY and CDR2 SYGVKD. The CDR3 coding sequence is TGTGCCATCAGCGCCGGGACAGGGCCTCAAGAGACCCAGTACTTC. As protein: CAISAGTGPQETQYF.

The chain employs TRBV9 and TRBJ2-5; 10 bases fit TRBD1. This CDR3 region has 15 residues. CDR1 is SGDLS, CDR2 YYNGEE, per germline. J lost 2 bases, V lost 2 bases, and 3 bases had no gene match. CDR3: CASSVGQGNQETQYF. In nucleotides, the CDR3 is TGTGCCAGCAGCGTGGGACAGGGGAATCAAGAGACCCAGTACTTC.

The gene calls are TRBV5-3 and TRBJ2-5; D is unresolved. TRBV5-3 is annotated as an ORF whose role is uncertain. The V end was cut by 2 bases, the J end by 5 bases, with 22 bases between. CDR3 size: 17 residues. The chain's CDR3 is CARSFETDPTKTETQYF. CDR3 nucleotides: TGTGCCAGAAGCTTCGAAACGGACCCGACGAAGACGGAGACCCAGTACTTC.

V and J are TRBV7-9 and TRBJ1-1; D gene ambiguous. This CDR3 spans 14 amino acids. The germline gives CDR1 SEHNR, CDR2 FQNEAQ (reference sequence). The V gene lost 1 base and the J gene lost 4 bases, with 10 bases spanning the gap. CDR3 protein: CASSLGVTGTEAFF. In DNA, the CDR3 is TGTGCCAGCAGCTTAGGGGTAACGGGCACTGAAGCTTTCTTT. Full variable domain (missing parts from reference TRBV7-9 and TRBJ1-1): DTGVSQNPRHKITKRGQNVTFRCDPISEHNRLYWYRQTLGQGPEFLTYFQNEAQLEKSRLLSDRFSAERPKGSFSTLEIQRTEQGDSAMYLCASSLGVTGTEAFFGQGTRLTVV.

The V call is TRBV12-5, the J call TRBJ2-3, with D possibly TRBD1 on 6 matching bases. Germline-derived CDR1 and CDR2 are LGHNT and FRNRAP. Deletions cut 6 bases from V and 5 bases from J, with 18 bases between. The CDR3 consists of 15 residues. The CDR3 DNA follows: TGTGCTAGTGGCCTGGACAGCCCCCCCGGAGATACGCAGTATTTT. Encoded protein: CASGLDSPPGDTQYF.

The CDR3 coding sequence is TGTGCCAGCAGCCTTGGGACTAGCCGATTCGGGGAGACCCAGTACTTC. It codes for CASSLGTSRFGETQYF. The J gene is TRBJ2-5, the V gene TRBV7-2; 9 bases agree with TRBD2. The CDR3 spans 16 residues. J was trimmed by 5 bases and V by 5 bases; bases with no gene match: 12. Germline CDR1 and CDR2: SGHTA and FQGNSA.